The 11 T cell receptor beta chains in this list originate from one sample, sequenced in a study of T cell responses to AZD1222 COVID-19 vaccine. Assay: immunoSEQ multiplex PCR; the TCRdb copy retains only in-frame clones and omits some. The sample lists about 120,000 clones; 92% were seen once. This sample comprised peripheral blood, obtained on day 0 of AZD1222 vaccination. Receptor source: an adult in good health.

The V gene is TRBV11-3, the J gene TRBJ1-1; 8 bases match TRBD1. V lost 0 bases, J lost 3 bases, and 3 bases stayed unmatched. CDR1 is SGHNT and CDR2 is YENEEA in the germline V gene. The CDR3 is made up of 15 amino acids. DNA for the CDR3: TGTGCCAGCAGCTTAGAAGACAGGGGAGACACTGAAGCTTTCTTT. This codes for CASSLEDRGDTEAFF.

The sample holds one count of this clone. The rearrangement uses TRBV5-1 and TRBJ2-5; TRBD2 agrees at 9 bases. Germline V CDR1 and CDR2: SGHRS, YFSETQ. The CDR3 totals 13 residues. J lost 5 bases, V lost 1 base, and 0 bases had no gene match. CDR3 in DNA: TGCGCCAGCAGCTTGACTAGCGGGGAGACCCAGTACTTC. Translated, it gives CASSLTSGETQYF.

V gene TRBV10-2 combines with J gene TRBJ2-2; 8 bases agree with TRBD1. The CDR3 consists of 14 residues. Looked up from germline, CDR1 is WSHSY and CDR2 is SAAADI. After removal of 6 bases from V and 0 bases from J, the junction contained 0 bases not matched to a gene. Written as DNA, the CDR3 is TGCGCCAGCAGGGGACAGGCGAACACCGGGGAGCTGTTTTTT. Encoded protein: CASRGQANTGELFF.

The rearrangement links TRBV10-3 to TRBJ1-2; D remains ambiguous. Trimming removed 2 bases from V and 0 bases from J, with 10 bases in between. Germline CDR1 and CDR2: ENHRY and SYGVKD. The CDR3 spans 15 residues. This chain's CDR3 is CAISETASSNYGYTF. The CDR3 DNA follows: TGTGCCATCAGTGAGACGGCATCTTCTAACTATGGCTACACCTTC.

The genes are TRBV9 and TRBJ1-1; D unresolved. This CDR3 has 15 residues. Germline V gene sequence: CDR1 SGDLS, CDR2 YYNGEE. V was shortened by 4 bases and J by 0 bases, with 13 bases between the two germline ends. As DNA, the CDR3 is TGTGCCAGCAGCCCAGTGGGGAGATTGAACACTGAAGCTTTCTTT. It encodes CASSPVGRLNTEAFF.

In its sample, this clone was seen once. This chain links TRBV25-1 with TRBJ1-2, with 10 bases matching TRBD1. The J segment lost 4 bases and the V segment lost 2 bases, leaving 10 bases of the junction unmatched. The germline CDR1 and CDR2 sequences are MGHDK and SYGVNS. This CDR3 is built from 17 residues. The CDR3 protein is CASSESIRDRGSYGYTF. In DNA form, the CDR3 reads TGTGCCAGCAGTGAAAGTATACGGGACAGGGGCAGCTATGGCTACACCTTC.

The chain carries TRBV27 and TRBJ2-5; possible D gene TRBD2, 5 bases. The germline V gene encodes CDR1 MNHEY and CDR2 SMNVEV (reference sequence). This CDR3 contains 9 residues. Trimming shortened V by 10 bases and J by 9 bases, and 9 bases separated the two germline ends. Here the CDR3 reads CATTGAQYF. DNA for the CDR3: TGTGCCACCACCGGGGCCCAGTACTTC.

This clone was found a few times. The CDR3: CASLGEFFYEQYF. The CDR3 region has the DNA TGCGCCAGCTTAGGAGAGTTCTTCTACGAGCAGTACTTC. V usage is TRBV10-1 and J usage is TRBJ2-7; D not certain. This CDR3 region has 13 residues. CDR1 WNHNN and CDR2 SYGVQD come from the germline V gene (reference sequence). V was pared by 8 bases and J by 3 bases, with 14 bases between.

The chain combines TRBV5-1 with TRBJ1-1, with D unclear. Trimming stripped 1 base from V and 0 bases from J, with 7 bases between. The length of the CDR3 is 14 residues. CDR1 SGHRS and CDR2 YFSETQ come from the germline V gene. DNA of the CDR3: TGCGCCAGCAGCTTGAACACCATGAACACTGAAGCTTTCTTT. Amino acids: CASSLNTMNTEAFF.

J is TRBJ1-5 and V is TRBV5-1; TRBD1 matches 10 bases. The CDR3 consists of 16 residues. V lost 5 bases to trimming and J lost 2 bases; unmatched junction nucleotides: 7. The germline V gene has CDR1 SGHRS and CDR2 YFSETQ. CDR3 DNA: TGCGCCAGCAGGGAGGGGACAGGGGTTGGCAATCAGCCCCAGCATTTT. This translates into CASREGTGVGNQPQHF.

This chain connects TRBV4-3 to TRBJ1-1; D perhaps matches TRBD1 (5 bases). The V gene lost 1 base and the J gene lost 2 bases, with 11 bases spanning the gap. The CDR3 length is 15 residues. Per germline, CDR1 LGHNA and CDR2 YSLEER. The CDR3 nucleotides read TGCGCCAGCAGCCAAGGGGTAGGGGTAAACACTGAAGCTTTCTTT. The encoded protein is CASSQGVGVNTEAFF.